This T cell receptor (beta chain) was obtained from a study of T cells after yellow fever vaccination. For the study at large: Each low-cell-number fraction was prepared by means of SMART-Seq v4 Ultra Low Input. Overall study results and limits: Sorted repertoires could include abundant contaminating clonotypes from bulk cells. Boosting was followed by the reappearance of most primary-vaccination clones (around 96% CD4, about 90% CD8).

They built TCR cDNA with 5'RACE template switching, a step that put in a universal primer site and UMIs. MiXCR, applied by TCRdb to the 5' RACE reads, yields one record per CDR3 protein. The data contain 20,000 to 25,000 distinct CDR3 sequences, around 5.2% of them singletons. Ten or more counts support this clonotype. V was pared by 2 bases and J by 7 bases, with 12 bases between. This CDR3 is built from 15 residues. Germline CDR1 and CDR2: LNHDA and SQIVND (reference sequence). The J gene is TRBJ1-6, the V gene TRBV19, with D possibly matching TRBD1 (6 bases). This TCR was recovered from a man aged 18-30 years who received the YFV17D yellow fever vaccine. Sample: PBMCs, either bulk or a sorted T-cell subset (CD4+, CD8+, memory, or dextramer-sorted; not recorded which), taken approximately 40 days after the first yellow fever vaccination. The CDR3 spells CASSISGARNSPLHF. In nucleotides, the CDR3 is TGTGCCAGTAGTATATCGGGGGCTAGAAATTCACCCCTCCACTTT.